Below are 8 T cell receptor beta chains sequenced from a single sample in a study of CD8+ T cells in alopecia areata. Investigators isolated RNA and reverse transcribed it into cDNA to act as the sequencing template. TCRdb's copy holds only in-frame clones and misses some; the assay was immunoSEQ multiplex PCR. Here the sample spans 130,000 to 150,000 clones, approximately 65% being singletons. The specimen was CD8+ T cells sorted from blood. These receptors all stem from a human donor in good health.

V usage is TRBV4-1 and J usage is TRBJ2-1; D not resolved. Trimming left V 5 bases short and J 8 bases short, with 13 bases between. This CDR3 has 13 residues. The germline CDR1 and CDR2 sequences are MGHRA and YSYEKL. CDR3 amino acids: CASSGPIPHEQFF. In DNA form, the CDR3 reads TGCGCCAGCAGCGGCCCGATTCCCCATGAGCAGTTCTTC.

This clone has a single count. The CDR3 carries no conserved terminal phenylalanine or tryptophan, so it likely arises from a read error. The limits of the CDR3 on the DNA are not certain, so only TCRdb's listed CDR3 is given. This chain links TRBV14 with TRBJ2-7; TRBD2, the table's D call, lacks a check against the DNA. The germline gives CDR1 SGHDN, CDR2 FVKESK. The CDR3 adds up to 14 amino acids, both ends counted. The CDR3 is CASSQDQRGENQRL.

This clone was seen at least ten times. The V gene is TRBV29-1, the J gene TRBJ2-7; 9 positions match TRBD1. Germline lookup yields CDR1 SQVTM and CDR2 ANQGSEA. V shed 8 bases, J shed 6 bases, and the junction held 11 bases outside the gene matches. The CDR3 length is 13 residues. CDR3 residues: CSSSPGQGAEQYF. CDR3 bases: TGCAGCTCATCTCCGGGACAGGGTGCCGAGCAGTACTTC.

The J gene is TRBJ2-5, the V gene TRBV7-9; 12 bases are shared with TRBD2. CDR1 and CDR2 from the germline V gene are SEHNR and FQNEAQ (reference sequence). J was trimmed by 4 bases and V by 5 bases; bases with no gene match: 5. This CDR3 comprises 15 residues. CDR3 protein: CASSSLAGGGETQYF. The CDR3 DNA reads TGTGCCAGCAGCAGCCTAGCGGGAGGGGGAGAGACCCAGTACTTC.

The rearrangement joins TRBV13 to TRBJ2-5; tentatively, D is TRBD2 (7 bases). The length of the CDR3 is 14 residues. The germline V gene has CDR1 PRHDT and CDR2 FYEKMQ (reference sequence). V was pared by 5 bases and J by 3 bases, with 13 bases between. CDR3: CASSPRGGEETQYF. CDR3 nucleotide sequence: TGTGCCAGCAGCCCTAGGGGGGGCGAAGAGACCCAGTACTTC.

The sample holds a few counts of this clone. The junction departs from the called germline gene at one end, perhaps through a read error. V is TRBV15 and J is TRBJ2-3; the D is unclear. This CDR3 is built from 15 residues. In germline, CDR1 is LNHNV, CDR2 YYDKDF (reference sequence). The CDR3 DNA follows: TGTGCCACCAGCCGAGATTTATCTAGCACAGATACGCAGTATTTT. It codes for CATSRDLSSTDTQYF. The entire variable domain, with the rest obtained from reference TRBV15 and TRBJ2-3, is as follows: DAMVIQNPRYQVTQFGKPVTLSCSQTLNHNVMYWYQQKSSQAPKLLFHYYDKDFNNEADTPDNFQSRRPNTSFCFLDIRSPGLGDTAMYLCATSRDLSSTDTQYFGPGTRLTVL.

This clone was detected only a few times. The chain employs TRBV29-1 and TRBJ2-7, with D possibly being TRBD2 (5 bases). The CDR3 has 12 residues. Deletions cut 4 bases from V and 7 bases from J, with 14 bases between. The germline V gene has CDR1 SQVTM and CDR2 ANQGSEA. CDR3 region: CSVVEARGEQYF. The CDR3 region has the DNA TGCAGCGTTGTAGAGGCCAGAGGGGAGCAGTACTTC.

This chain joins TRBV9 and TRBJ2-7, with 7 bases identical to TRBD1. CDR1 SGDLS and CDR2 YYNGEE come from the germline V gene. The CDR3 loop spans 16 amino acids. Trimming cost V 0 bases and J 1 base; bases outside gene matches: 7. The CDR3 region has the DNA TGTGCCAGCAGCGTAGACCTTACAGGGGATTCCTACGAGCAGTACTTC. Its translation: CASSVDLTGDSYEQYF.